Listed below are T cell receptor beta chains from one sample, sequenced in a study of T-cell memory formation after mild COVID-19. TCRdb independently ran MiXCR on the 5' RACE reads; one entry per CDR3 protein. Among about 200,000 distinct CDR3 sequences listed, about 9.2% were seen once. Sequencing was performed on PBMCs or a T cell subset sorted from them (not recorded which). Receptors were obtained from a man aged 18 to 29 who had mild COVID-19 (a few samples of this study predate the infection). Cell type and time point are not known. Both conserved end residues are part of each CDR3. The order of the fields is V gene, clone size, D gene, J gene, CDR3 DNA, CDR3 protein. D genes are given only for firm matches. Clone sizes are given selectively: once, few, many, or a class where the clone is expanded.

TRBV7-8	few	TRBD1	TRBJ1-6	TGTGCCAGCAGCTTAGTGGACAGGGCGGATTCACCCCTCCACTTT	CASSLVDRADSPLHF
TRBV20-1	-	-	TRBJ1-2	TGCAGTGCTAGAGTTGAGGGCCTTCAAGTTCTCTCCACCTTC	CSARVEGLQVLSTF
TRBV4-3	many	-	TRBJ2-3	TGCGCCAGCAGCCAAGACAGGCTTAGCACAGATACGCAGTATTTT	CASSQDRLSTDTQYF
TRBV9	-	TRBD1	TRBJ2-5	TGTGCCAGCAGCGTAGGAGGAGGGGGACAGGTCGAGACCCAGTACTTC	CASSVGGGGQVETQYF
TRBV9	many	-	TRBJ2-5	TGTGCCAGCAGCGTCCTAGCAGGGTCGGGCGAGACCCAGTACTTC	CASSVLAGSGETQYF
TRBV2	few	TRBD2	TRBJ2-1	TGTGCCAGCAATAGCGGGGGGGCAGGTGAGCAGTTCTTC	CASNSGGAGEQFF
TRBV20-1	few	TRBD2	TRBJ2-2	TGCAGTGCTAAGACTAGCGGGGCTCCGAACACCGGGGAGCTGTTTTTT	CSAKTSGAPNTGELFF
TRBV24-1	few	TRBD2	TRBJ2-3	TGTGCCACCAGTGATCCTAGGACTAGTACAGATACGCAGTATTTT	CATSDPRTSTDTQYF
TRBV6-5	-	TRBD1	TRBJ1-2	TGTGCCAGCAGTTTAAGACCCACAGGGGGCGATGGCTACACCTTC	CASSLRPTGGDGYTF
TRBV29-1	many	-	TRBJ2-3	TGCAGCGTCGAAAGGGGACAAAGCGGGTATTTT	CSVERGQSGYF
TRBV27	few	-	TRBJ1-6	TGTGCCAGCAGTTCCTTTCGACAGGCGAGCTCCTATAATTCACCCCTCCACTTT	CASSSFRQASSYNSPLHF
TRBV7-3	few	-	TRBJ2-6	TGTGCCAGCAGCTTAGGGCACTCTGGGGCCAACGTCCTGACTTTC	CASSLGHSGANVLTF
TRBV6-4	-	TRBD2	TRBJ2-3	TGTGCCAGCAGTATGACTAGCGGGGCCCTCCAGCCGCAGTATTTT	CASSMTSGALQPQYF
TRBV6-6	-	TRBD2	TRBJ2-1	TGTGCCAGCACCAGAAACATAGCGGGGGGGCTCATTGCGCATCAGTTCTTC	CASTRNIAGGLIAHQFF
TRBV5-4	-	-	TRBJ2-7	TGTGCCAGCAGCTTGGGGGGTGGTACCTACGAGCAGTACTTC	CASSLGGGTYEQYF
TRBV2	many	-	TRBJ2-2	TGTGCCAGCAGTGATCGGGCAGGACCCCCCCCTACAGCCGGGGAGCTGTTTTTT	CASSDRAGPPPTAGELFF
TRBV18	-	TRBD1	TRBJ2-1	TGTGCCAGCTCACCACGGACAGGGGGGTACAATGAGCAGTTCTTC	CASSPRTGGYNEQFF
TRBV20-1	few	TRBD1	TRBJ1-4	TGCAGTGCTAGAGAGGGAGAGACAGGGAGCGAAAAACTGTTTTTT	CSAREGETGSEKLFF
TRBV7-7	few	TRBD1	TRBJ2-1	TGTGCTAGCAGTCGGGACAGGGGGAAACGCGATGAGCAGTTCTTC	CASSRDRGKRDEQFF
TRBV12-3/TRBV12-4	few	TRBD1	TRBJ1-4	TGTGCCAGCAGCCCTGACAGGGGCTATAATGAAAAACTGTTTTTT	CASSPDRGYNEKLFF
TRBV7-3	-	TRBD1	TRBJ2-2	TGTGCCAGCAGCCGGACAGGGGAAGAAACCGGGGAGCTGTTTTTT	CASSRTGEETGELFF
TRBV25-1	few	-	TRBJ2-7	TGTGCCAGCAGTGATCGTGGAGGGAAATTCGCCGAGCAGTACTTC	CASSDRGGKFAEQYF
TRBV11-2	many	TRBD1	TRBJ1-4	TGTGCCAGCAGCTGGGGACAGGGGGCAACTAATGAAAAACTGTTTTTT	CASSWGQGATNEKLFF
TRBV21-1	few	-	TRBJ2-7	TGTGCCAGCAGCAAAGCGCTTGGACAAACCTACGAGCAGTACTTC	CASSKALGQTYEQYF
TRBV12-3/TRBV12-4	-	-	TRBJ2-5	TGTGCCAGCAGTCCCTTTCAAATTGGGGAGACCCAGTACTTC	CASSPFQIGETQYF
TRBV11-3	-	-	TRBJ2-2	TGTGCCAGCAGCCCGATCCGGGGTGGCGGGGAGCTGTTTTTT	CASSPIRGGGELFF
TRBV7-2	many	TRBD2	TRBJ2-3	TGTGCCATCAGCTTAGTTGCCGGGGGGGGAGATACGCAGTATTTT	CAISLVAGGGDTQYF
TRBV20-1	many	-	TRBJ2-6	TGCAGTGCTCCAATGAGCTCTGGGGCCAACGTCCTGACTTTC	CSAPMSSGANVLTF